Sequencing of this T cell receptor (beta chain) was carried out in a study of PD-1 blockade in mismatch repair-deficient tumors. Measured with immunoSEQ multiplex PCR; TCRdb has only the in-frame clones, and not every one. This table has roughly 40,000 clones, 80% to 90% appearing once. TCRs were sequenced from a few patients responding to pembrolizumab. General study findings and limits: Tumor-resident clones, often undetectable pretreatment in blood, expanded then contracted after pembrolizumab.

Per germline, CDR1 MNHNS and CDR2 SASEGT. V lost 3 bases to trimming and J lost 7 bases; unmatched junction nucleotides: 9. The CDR3 runs 15 residues. To note about this clone: Its antigen is still unknown.

Here the sequenced sample was peripheral blood, taken 76 weeks after starting pembrolizumab. The receptor was derived from an adult with mismatch repair-deficient cancer. The chain uses TRBV6-1 and TRBJ1-5; 7 bases are shared with TRBD1. The CDR3 sequence is CASSDTDRAWQPQHF. DNA for the CDR3: TGTGCCAGCAGTGATACAGACAGGGCTTGGCAGCCCCAGCATTTT.